The T cell receptor beta chain described here comes from a study of shared clonotypes between healthy human individuals. Method: immunoSEQ multiplex PCR; TCRdb's copy keeps in-frame clones and lacks some. The data hold a few million clones, with around 90% observed a single time. A CD45RA-negative memory subset and a CD45RA+ naive subset were separated from the CD4+ cells. V dropped 4 bases and J dropped 4 bases, with 10 bases sitting between them. Germline V gene data show CDR1 as GTSNPN and CDR2 as SVGIG (reference sequence). This CDR3 contains 12 residues. The chain has TRBV30 and TRBJ1-1, with D unclear. The origin of this receptor is a man between 18 and 35 years old in good health. Sequencing was done on a sample of naive CD4+ T cells sorted from blood. Subset here: CD45RA+ positively selected. CDR3 in amino acids: CAWKMKGTEAFF. The CDR3 nucleotides are TGTGCCTGGAAGATGAAGGGCACTGAAGCTTTCTTT.